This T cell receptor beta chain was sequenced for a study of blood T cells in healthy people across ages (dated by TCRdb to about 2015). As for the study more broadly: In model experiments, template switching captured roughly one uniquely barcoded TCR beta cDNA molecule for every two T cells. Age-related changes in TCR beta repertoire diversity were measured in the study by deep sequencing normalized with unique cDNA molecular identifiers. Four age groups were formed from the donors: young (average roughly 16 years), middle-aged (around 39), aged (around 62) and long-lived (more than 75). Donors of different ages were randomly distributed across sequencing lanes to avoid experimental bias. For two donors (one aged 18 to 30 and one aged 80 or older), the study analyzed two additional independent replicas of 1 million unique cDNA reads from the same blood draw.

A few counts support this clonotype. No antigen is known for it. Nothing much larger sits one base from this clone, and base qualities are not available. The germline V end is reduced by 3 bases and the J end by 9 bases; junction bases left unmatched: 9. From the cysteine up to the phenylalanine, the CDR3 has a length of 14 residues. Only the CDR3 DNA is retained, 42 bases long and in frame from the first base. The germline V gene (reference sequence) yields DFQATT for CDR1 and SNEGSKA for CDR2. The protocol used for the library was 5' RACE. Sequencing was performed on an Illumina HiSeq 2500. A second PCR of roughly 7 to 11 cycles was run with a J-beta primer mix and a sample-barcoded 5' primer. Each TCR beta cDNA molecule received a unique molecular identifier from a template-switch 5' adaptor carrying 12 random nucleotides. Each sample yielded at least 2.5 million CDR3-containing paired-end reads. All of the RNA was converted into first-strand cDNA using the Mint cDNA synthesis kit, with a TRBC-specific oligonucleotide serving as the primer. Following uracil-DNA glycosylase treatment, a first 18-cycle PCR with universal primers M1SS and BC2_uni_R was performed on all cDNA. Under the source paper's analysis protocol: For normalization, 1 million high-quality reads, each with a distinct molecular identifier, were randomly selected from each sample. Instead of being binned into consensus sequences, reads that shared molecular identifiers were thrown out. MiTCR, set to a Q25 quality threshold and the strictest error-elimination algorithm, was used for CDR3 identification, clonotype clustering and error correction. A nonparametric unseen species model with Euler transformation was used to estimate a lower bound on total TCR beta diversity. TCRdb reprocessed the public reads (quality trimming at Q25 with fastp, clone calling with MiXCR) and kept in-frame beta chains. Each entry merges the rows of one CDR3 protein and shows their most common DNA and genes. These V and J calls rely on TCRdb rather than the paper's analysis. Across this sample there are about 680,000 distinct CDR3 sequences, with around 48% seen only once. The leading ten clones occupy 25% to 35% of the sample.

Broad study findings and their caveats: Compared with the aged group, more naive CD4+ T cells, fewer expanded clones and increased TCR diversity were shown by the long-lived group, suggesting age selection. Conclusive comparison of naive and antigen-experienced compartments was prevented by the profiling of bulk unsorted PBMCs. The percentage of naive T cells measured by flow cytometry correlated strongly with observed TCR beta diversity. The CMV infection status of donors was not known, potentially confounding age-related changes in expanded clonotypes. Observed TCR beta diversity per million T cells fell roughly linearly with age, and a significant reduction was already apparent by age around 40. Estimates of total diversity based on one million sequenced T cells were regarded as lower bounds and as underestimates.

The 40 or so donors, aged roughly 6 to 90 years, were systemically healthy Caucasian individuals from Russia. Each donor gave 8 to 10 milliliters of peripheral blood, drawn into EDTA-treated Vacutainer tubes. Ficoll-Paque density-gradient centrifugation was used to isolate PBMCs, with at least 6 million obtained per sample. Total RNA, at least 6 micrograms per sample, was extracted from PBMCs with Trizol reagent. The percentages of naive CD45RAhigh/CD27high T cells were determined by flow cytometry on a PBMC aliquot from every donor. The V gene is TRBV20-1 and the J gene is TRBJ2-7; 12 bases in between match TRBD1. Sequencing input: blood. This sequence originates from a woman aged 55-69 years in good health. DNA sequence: TGCAGTGCTAGTCGAGACGGGACAGGGGGCCTGCAGTACTTC. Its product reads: CSASRDGTGGLQYF.